Each of the 22 T cell receptor beta chains below was sequenced from the same sample in a study of blood T cell repertoires in COVID-19. Clones were sequenced by immunoSEQ multiplex PCR, and TCRdb holds only the in-frame ones, with some missing. Among about 50,000 clones listed, 82% were seen once. Sequences were obtained from peripheral blood. All receptors derive from a woman aged 60-70 years with acute or convalescent COVID-19.

The V and J genes are TRBV29-1 and TRBJ2-5; tentative D call: TRBD2 (6 bases). Deletions cut 4 bases from V and 5 bases from J, with 20 bases between. Per germline, CDR1 SQVTM and CDR2 ANQGSEA. This CDR3 is 15 amino acids long. The CDR3 coding sequence is TGCAGCGTTGTCGGGGGACCTCTTTCAGGGGAGACCCAGTACTTC. Translated: CSVVGGPLSGETQYF. Full variable domain (remainder filled in from reference TRBV29-1 and TRBJ2-5): SAVISQKPSRDICQRGTSLTIQCQVDSQVTMMFWYRQQPGQSLTLIATANQGSEATYESGFVIDKFPISRPNLTFSTLTVSNMSPEDSSIYLCSVVGGPLSGETQYFGPGTRLLVL.

This chain links TRBV6-5 with TRBJ1-4; 7 bases align to TRBD1. V shed 2 bases and J 8 bases; nucleotides not matched to a gene: 2. CDR3 length: 13 residues. The germline V gene has CDR1 MNHEY and CDR2 SVGAGI. CDR3 sequence reads: CASSYTTGEKLFF. DNA for the CDR3: TGTGCCAGCAGTTACACGACAGGGGAAAAACTGTTTTTT.

J is TRBJ1-4 and V is TRBV4-1; D remains unclear. There are 17 residues in the CDR3. V lost 1 base and J 2 bases, leaving 14 bases between the germline ends. Germline CDR1 and CDR2: MGHRA and YSYEKL. In nucleotides, the CDR3 is TGCGCCAGCAGCCAAGGGGGAGGGAGGTTGACTAATGAAAAACTGTTTTTT. It translates to CASSQGGGRLTNEKLFF.

This chain connects TRBV7-6 to TRBJ1-6; 7 nucleotides agree with TRBD1. Germline V CDR1 and CDR2: SGHVS, FNYEAQ. The CDR3 length is 16 residues. V shed 0 bases and J 10 bases; nucleotides not matched to a gene: 9. The CDR3 loop is CASSLAVRGLGSPLHF. The CDR3 DNA follows: TGTGCCAGCAGCTTAGCAGTTAGGGGGCTGGGGTCACCCCTCCACTTT. The complete variable domain, with remaining parts taken from reference TRBV7-6 and TRBJ1-6, reads GAGVSQSPRYKVTKRGQDVALRCDPISGHVSLYWYRQALGQGPEFLTYFNYEAQQDKSGLPNDRFSAERPEGSISTLTIQRTEQRDSAMYRCASSLAVRGLGSPLHFGNGTRLTVT.

Here the CDR3 reads CASGRVGYGYTF. CDR3 DNA sequence: TGTGCCAGCGGTCGAGTCGGTTATGGCTACACCTTC. The chain couples TRBV6-5 to TRBJ1-2; D call uncertain. Per germline, CDR1 MNHEY and CDR2 SVGAGI. Trimming cost V 8 bases and J 5 bases, with 12 bases left between them. This CDR3 spans 12 amino acids.

In nucleotides, the CDR3 is TGTGCCAGCAGTTTATCCCTTGACTATGGCTACACCTTC. Amino acid sequence: CASSLSLDYGYTF. The V call is TRBV27, the J call TRBJ1-2; no definite D call. From germline, CDR1 is MNHEY and CDR2 SMNVEV (reference sequence). V was clipped by 0 bases and J by 3 bases, with 5 bases between them. CDR3 length: 13 amino acids.

The chain is built from TRBV5-1 and TRBJ1-1; 7 bases fit TRBD1. The junction had 9 bases not matched to a gene; V was cut back by 5 bases and J by 5 bases. The CDR3 runs to 14 residues. Germline assignment: CDR1 SGHRS and CDR2 YFSETQ. The CDR3 protein is CASSQQGGGTEAFF. As DNA, the CDR3 is TGCGCCAGCAGTCAGCAGGGGGGAGGAACTGAAGCTTTCTTT.

The count of this clone is one. The CDR3 coding sequence is TGTGCCAGAAGGACAGGCTACTATGGCTACACCTTC. This codes for CARRTGYYGYTF. The chain carries TRBV28 and TRBJ1-2; TRBD1 aligns across 7 bases. This CDR3 is built from 12 residues. Per the germline V gene, CDR1 is MDHEN and CDR2 is SYDVKM. Trimming took 9 bases from V and 3 from J; bases not matched to a gene: 4.

The V gene is TRBV27, the J gene TRBJ1-6; D may be TRBD1 (6 bases). The V and J ends lost 6 bases and 8 bases respectively, with 14 bases between them. The CDR3 is 14 amino acids. Germline V gene sequence: CDR1 MNHEY, CDR2 SMNVEV (reference sequence). The CDR3 DNA sequence: TGTGCCAGCAGACAGGGTGCGTCCTATTCACCCCTCCACTTT. Its translation is CASRQGASYSPLHF.

The rearrangement joins TRBV11-2 to TRBJ2-2; TRBD2 aligns across 8 bases. This CDR3 comprises 15 residues. Germline V CDR1 and CDR2: SGHAT, FQNNGV. V was clipped by 5 bases and J by 1 base; unmatched bases: 3. In DNA form, the CDR3 reads TGTGCCAGCAGCCGTAGCGGGAAGAACACCGGGGAGCTGTTTTTT. It encodes CASSRSGKNTGELFF.

This clone came up once. This rearrangement joins TRBV4-2 to TRBJ2-5; 13 nucleotides agree with TRBD2. The CDR3 contains 18 residues. V lost 1 base to trimming and J lost 5 bases; unmatched junction nucleotides: 10. Germline CDR1 is LGHNA and CDR2 is YNFKEQ. CDR3 in amino acids: CASSQGTSGGASWETQYF. CDR3 nucleotides: TGTGCCAGCAGCCAAGGGACTAGCGGGGGAGCGAGTTGGGAGACCCAGTACTTC.

The chain employs TRBV3-1 (or the pseudogene TRBV3-2) and TRBJ2-5, with 8 bases aligning to TRBD2. Germline V gives CDR1 LGHDT, CDR2 YNNKEL (reference sequence). Losses at the gene ends were 0 bases for V and 3 bases for J; bases not matched to a gene: 0. There are 14 residues in the CDR3. CDR3 amino acids: CASSQELAEETQYF. The CDR3 DNA is TGTGCCAGCAGCCAAGAACTAGCGGAAGAGACCCAGTACTTC.

This clone was seen only a few times. The chain links TRBV6-4 to TRBJ1-5; 12 nucleotides match TRBD1. The length of the CDR3 is 17 residues. With 3 bases clipped from V and 0 bases from J, the junction kept 3 bases outside the gene matches. Germline V gene lookup returns CDR1 MRHNA and CDR2 SNTAGT. CDR3 in amino acids: CASSEGQGAHSNQPQHF. In nucleotides, the CDR3 is TGTGCCAGCAGTGAGGGACAGGGGGCCCATAGCAATCAGCCCCAGCATTTT.

As regards this clone: An end of the junction differs from the germline gene, which may be a read error. The V call is TRBV19, the J call TRBJ2-2; D perhaps matches TRBD1 (6 bases). The length of the CDR3 is 15 residues. The V gene's germline CDR1 is LNHDA and CDR2 SQIVND (reference sequence). CDR3 sequence: CASSDRQGNTGELFF. In DNA form, the CDR3 reads TGTGCCAGTAGTGATCGGCAGGGGAACACCGGGGAGCTATTTTTT.

This chain uses TRBV28 with TRBJ2-1, with TRBD2 matching 10 bases. CDR3 length equals 15 residues. Germline assignment: CDR1 MDHEN and CDR2 SYDVKM. The junction had 4 bases not matched to a gene; V was cut back by 2 bases and J by 6 bases. CDR3 sequence: CASSLLSGGSNEQFF. The CDR3 DNA sequence: TGTGCCAGCAGTTTACTTAGCGGGGGGTCCAATGAGCAGTTCTTC.

V is TRBV7-9 and J is TRBJ1-1; D is unresolved. The CDR3 length is 13 residues. Germline loops: CDR1 SEHNR, CDR2 FQNEAQ (reference sequence). The V end was cut by 1 base, the J end by 4 bases, with 7 bases between. CDR3 coding DNA: TGTGCCAGCAGCTTAGAACCAGGCACTGAAGCTTTCTTT. Translated: CASSLEPGTEAFF.

This chain links TRBV10-3 with TRBJ2-7, with 9 bases matching TRBD1. This CDR3 has 15 residues. J gave up 0 bases and V 8 bases, and 8 bases lay outside the gene matches. Germline lookup yields CDR1 ENHRY and CDR2 SYGVKD. CDR3 bases: TGTGCCATCGCGGGGGACAGGGTTAACTCCTACGAGCAGTACTTC. Translating gives CAIAGDRVNSYEQYF.

V usage is TRBV5-6 and J usage is TRBJ2-5; tentatively, D is TRBD1 (6 bases). Trimming left V 5 bases short and J 3 bases short, with 17 bases between. Per germline, CDR1 SGHDT and CDR2 YYEEEE. This CDR3 is built from 15 residues. The CDR3: CASREIGTPKETQYF. The CDR3 nucleotides are TGTGCCAGCAGGGAAATTGGGACACCGAAAGAGACCCAGTACTTC.

The chain combines TRBV11-3 with TRBJ2-3, with D maybe TRBD2 (5 bases). This CDR3 has 12 amino acids. From germline, CDR1 is SGHNT and CDR2 YENEEA. With 0 bases removed from V and 8 bases from J, the gap between germline ends came to 6 bases. The CDR3 is CASSLDRGTQYF. The CDR3 coding sequence is TGTGCCAGCAGCTTAGATCGGGGTACGCAGTATTTT.

The V call is TRBV6-5, the J call TRBJ2-5; perhaps TRBD2 as D (5 bases). The V end lost 6 bases, the J end lost 0 bases, and 11 bases lay between the germline ends. The CDR3 extends over 14 amino acids. The germline V gene encodes CDR1 MNHEY and CDR2 SVGAGI. The chain's CDR3 is CASRVGVYQETQYF. The CDR3 DNA sequence: TGTGCCAGCAGGGTGGGAGTGTACCAAGAGACCCAGTACTTC.

This chain joins TRBV19 and TRBJ1-2; D remains unclear. Germline CDR1 LNHDA, CDR2 SQIVND (reference sequence). V shed 7 bases and J shed 3 bases, with 12 bases lying between them. This CDR3 is built from 13 residues. Written as DNA, the CDR3 is TGTGCCAGTATTTCCCCGGAGCACTATGGCTACACCTTC. This gives the protein CASISPEHYGYTF.

The chain recombines TRBV10-3 with TRBJ1-1; maybe TRBD1 (5 bases). Trimming removed 0 bases at V and 4 bases at J, with 12 bases between. CDR1 and CDR2 from the germline V gene are ENHRY and SYGVKD. This CDR3 comprises 15 residues. Here the CDR3 DNA reads TGTGCCATCAGTGAGTCTCCAGCGGGGACCACTGAAGCTTTCTTT. This sequence encodes CAISESPAGTTEAFF.